The 8 T cell receptor beta chains below all came from one sample that was sequenced in a study of blood T cells in healthy people across ages. A second PCR of 7 to 11 cycles used a sample-barcoded 5' primer and a J-beta primer mix. TCRdb analysed the 5' RACE reads with MiXCR anew, one entry per CDR3 protein. The sample has 1.5 million to 2 million distinct CDR3 sequences, about two fifths seen once; the top ten hold 20% to 25%. The specimen sequenced was blood. The receptors stem from a human donor in good health.

This clonotype was observed a handful of times. The chain couples TRBV29-1 to TRBJ2-1, with a weak D call TRBD1 (5 bases). Germline V gene sequence: CDR1 SQVTM, CDR2 ANQGSEA. The CDR3 totals 13 residues. Trimming pared 6 bases from V and 9 bases from J, leaving 18 bases between. The CDR3 nucleotides read TGCAGCGTCCCTGAGGCAGGGCAGAGTGAGCAGTTCTTC. As protein: CSVPEAGQSEQFF.

The chain couples TRBV20-1 to TRBJ2-3, with D perhaps being TRBD1 or TRBD2 (6 bases each). The CDR3 consists of 15 residues. Trimming stripped 8 bases from V and 2 bases from J, with 20 bases between. Germline V lookup: CDR1 DFQATT, CDR2 SNEGSKA (reference sequence). In nucleotides, the CDR3 is TGCAGTCCCGGGGGCGCGGGGTCTTTCACAGATACGCAGTATTTT. It specifies CSPGGAGSFTDTQYF.

V is TRBV12-3 or TRBV12-4 and J is TRBJ1-3; no clear D. This CDR3 contains 14 residues. The CDR3 region has the DNA TGTGCTTCCGGTCCCTTCGGCTCTGGAAACACCATATATTTT. Its translation is CASGPFGSGNTIYF.

This clonotype was counted only a few times. This rearrangement joins TRBV5-1 to TRBJ2-7; no firm D call. The V end was cut by 4 bases, the J end by 5 bases, with 10 bases between. Germline V lookup: CDR1 SGHRS, CDR2 YFSETQ. The CDR3 consists of 12 residues. CDR3 protein: CASSLQRDEQYF. DNA for the CDR3: TGCGCCAGCAGCCTCCAAAGGGACGAGCAGTACTTC.

To note about this clonotype: A much larger clone lies a single base off, so this may be a read error. The chain links TRBV4-1 to TRBJ2-7; D is perhaps TRBD2 (5 bases). The CDR3 is 15 amino acids. Trimming pared 0 bases from V and 0 bases from J, leaving 9 bases between. CDR1 and CDR2 from the germline V gene are MGHRA and YSYEKL. CDR3 DNA sequence: TGCGCCAGCAGCCAAGAGGACGGGGACTCCTACGAGCAGTACTTC. Residues: CASSQEDGDSYEQYF.

This clonotype was detected a few times. The chain couples TRBV5-1 to TRBJ2-6; D is ambiguous. CDR3 length: 17 residues. Germline CDR1 SGHRS, CDR2 YFSETQ. V lost 5 bases, J lost 0 bases, and 15 bases lay in between. The CDR3 DNA sequence: TGCGCCAGCAGTTTCGACATTCCTCTCTCTGGGGCCAACGTCCTGACTTTC. Amino acids: CASSFDIPLSGANVLTF.

This clonotype was seen a handful of times. The V and J genes are TRBV20-1 and TRBJ2-3; D unresolved. V was pared by 5 bases and J by 2 bases, with 11 bases between. CDR1 and CDR2 from the germline V gene are DFQATT and SNEGSKA (reference sequence). The CDR3 runs to 13 residues. The CDR3 nucleotides read TGCAGTGCTCCCTTATCGACCACAGATACGCAGTATTTT. Residues: CSAPLSTTDTQYF.

Concerning this clonotype itself: Relative to the germline gene, one junction end is altered; a read error may explain this. The chain is built from TRBV7-2 and TRBJ2-2; D perhaps matches TRBD2 (7 bases). CDR1 is SGHTA, CDR2 FQGNSA, per germline. The CDR3 spans 15 residues. CDR3 amino acids: CASSFSRGGTGEQFF. CDR3 nucleotide sequence: TGTGCCAGCAGCTTTTCGAGGGGGGGGACCGGGGAGCAGTTTTTT.